This T cell receptor beta chain derives from a study of T-cell memory formation after mild COVID-19. Overall study: The TCR clusters were mostly specific to one donor.

5'RACE, which relied on constant-segment primers, yielded TCR alpha and TCR beta cDNA libraries carrying sample barcodes and UMIs. TCRdb re-derived calls from the 5' RACE reads in MiXCR, one entry per CDR3 protein. The data contain about 180,000 distinct CDR3 sequences, 16% of them singletons. This clonotype showed up just a few times. Its target is not known. Study-wide findings and caveats: Largely, contracting CD4+ clones fell within CM and EM, and contracting CD8+ clones within EMRA.

Germline assignment: CDR1 KGHDR and CDR2 SFDVKD. The CDR3 is 16 amino acids. V lost 4 bases to trimming and J lost 5 bases; unmatched junction nucleotides: 7. V usage is TRBV24-1 and J usage is TRBJ2-2; 9 nucleotides line up with TRBD1. The TCR comes from an adult woman who had mild COVID-19 (a few samples of this study predate the infection). Cell type and time point are not known. Material: PBMCs or a T cell subset sorted from them (not recorded which). Here the CDR3 reads CATSDPGTGLTGELFF. The CDR3 bases are TGTGCCACCAGTGACCCCGGGACAGGGTTGACCGGGGAGCTGTTTTTT.